This TCR beta chain was sequenced in a study of shared clonotypes between healthy human individuals. Study at large: Per donor, CD8 memory used one plate, CD8 naive used two, CD4 memory used three and CD4 naive used three. General study findings and limits: Shared clonotypes: about 4.6% naive CD4, roughly 4% naive CD8, around 2.2% memory CD4, 0.35% to 0.5% memory CD8. Generation probabilities were higher for clonotypes shared across all four sorted-subset donors than for unshared ones.

Healthy adults negative for HIV, lacking recent acute infections or vaccinations, served as donors. This CDR3 spans 13 amino acids. Germline lookup yields CDR1 MNHEY and CDR2 SMNVEV (reference sequence). The V end lost 6 bases, the J end lost 4 bases, and 10 bases lay between the germline ends. Note on this clone: Its antigen remains unidentified. Different DNA sequences within this sample yield the same CDR3.

The protocol was immunoSEQ multiplex PCR, while the TCRdb copy is restricted to in-frame clones and leaves out a portion. The table lists more than 1 million clones, roughly 74% of them singletons. Material for sequencing was memory CD4+ T cells from PBMCs. Subset here: CD45RA-negative fraction. This clonotype was obtained from a man between 18 and 35 years old in good health. Some clones in this sample may be carry-over from other donors' samples. This chain links TRBV27 with TRBJ1-5; no definite D call. CDR3 nucleotides: TGTGCCAGCAGCTCAAGTAGGAATCAGCCCCAGCATTTT. Translating it yields CASSSSRNQPQHF.